One sample yielded the 21 T cell receptor beta chains listed below, sequenced in a study of blood T cell repertoires in COVID-19. The repertoire was sequenced with immunoSEQ multiplex PCR; TCRdb's copy has only in-frame clones and lacks some. Among about 130,000 clones, about four fifths were seen once, and the ten largest hold over 10%. Material for sequencing was peripheral blood. These receptors all come from a human donor in a cohort sampled during active COVID-19.

This chain connects TRBV29-1 to TRBJ1-2, with 12 bases aligning to TRBD1. V lost 6 bases to trimming and J lost 8 bases; unmatched junction nucleotides: 10. The V gene's germline CDR1 is SQVTM and CDR2 ANQGSEA. The CDR3 has 14 amino acids. The CDR3 sequence is CSVDWGQGAEGYTF. For the CDR3, the DNA is TGCAGCGTAGACTGGGGACAGGGGGCTGAAGGCTACACCTTC.

In its sample, this clone was seen once. The chain links TRBV19 to TRBJ1-2, with 7 bases that match TRBD1. Germline CDR1 is LNHDA and CDR2 is SQIVND (reference sequence). Trimming at V came to 5 bases and at J to 1 base, leaving 4 bases not matched to a gene. This CDR3 spans 14 amino acids. The CDR3, as DNA: TGTGCCAGTAGTTACAGGGGAGGTAACTATGGCTACACCTTC. Encoded protein: CASSYRGGNYGYTF. Full variable domain (rest looked up from reference TRBV19 and TRBJ1-2): DGGITQSPKYLFRKEGQNVTLSCEQNLNHDAMYWYRQDPGQGLRLIYYSQIVNDFQKGDIAEGYSVSREKKESFPLTVTSAQKNPTAFYLCASSYRGGNYGYTFGSGTRLTVV.

The chain recombines TRBV6-5 with TRBJ1-1; D gene ambiguous. Germline values: CDR1 MNHEY, CDR2 SVGAGI. V was cut by 0 bases and J by 0 bases, with 8 bases left in between. The CDR3 is made up of 15 amino acids. CDR3 residues: CASSYSRVLNTEAFF. The CDR3 nucleotides read TGTGCCAGCAGTTACTCGAGAGTCCTGAACACTGAAGCTTTCTTT.

V is TRBV6-6 and J is TRBJ2-7; TRBD1 aligns across 8 bases. With 0 bases clipped from V and 5 bases from J, the junction kept 9 bases outside the gene matches. Germline assignment: CDR1 MNHNY and CDR2 SVGAGI (reference sequence). The CDR3 runs to 16 residues. This CDR3 is CASSYSNGQGIDEQYF. CDR3 nucleotides: TGTGCCAGCAGTTACTCGAATGGACAGGGAATTGACGAGCAGTACTTC.

The V call is TRBV27, the J call TRBJ2-7; D is possibly TRBD2 (5 bases). The CDR3 is made up of 15 amino acids. Per germline, CDR1 MNHEY and CDR2 SMNVEV (reference sequence). V lost 4 bases and J 7 bases, leaving 20 bases between the germline ends. The CDR3: CASSSTPEGSGEQYF. The DNA for the CDR3 is TGTGCCAGCAGTTCCACCCCAGAGGGATCGGGTGAGCAGTACTTC.

V usage is TRBV5-4 and J usage is TRBJ2-7, with D perhaps matching TRBD1 (6 bases). Germline V gene data show CDR1 as SGHNT and CDR2 as YYREEE (reference sequence). Trimming took off 5 bases at V and 6 bases at J, with 15 bases between the two ends. This CDR3 is built from 13 residues. The CDR3 reads CASRQNRDGEQYF. The CDR3 region has the DNA TGTGCCAGCAGGCAAAACAGGGATGGCGAGCAGTACTTC.

The chain employs TRBV27 and TRBJ1-5, with 8 bases lining up with TRBD1. V lost 5 bases and J lost 0; bases outside the gene matches: 6. Germline V gene sequence: CDR1 MNHEY, CDR2 SMNVEV (reference sequence). CDR3 size: 16 residues. CDR3 residues: CASSPDRGYSNQPQHF. DNA of the CDR3: TGTGCCAGCAGTCCAGACAGGGGATATAGCAATCAGCCCCAGCATTTT.

J is TRBJ2-7 and V is TRBV7-6, with 8 bases that match TRBD1. V trimming: 1 base; J trimming: 3 bases; junction bases outside the gene matches: 5. This CDR3 comprises 15 residues. Germline lookup yields CDR1 SGHVS and CDR2 FNYEAQ. This chain's CDR3 is CASSLEQGVRYEQYF. The CDR3 region has the DNA TGTGCCAGCAGCTTAGAACAGGGGGTTCGCTACGAGCAGTACTTC.

V and J are TRBV30 and TRBJ1-3; no definite D call. Trimming shortened V by 1 base and J by 2 bases, and 6 bases separated the two germline ends. The CDR3 extends over 13 amino acids. CDR1 is GTSNPN, CDR2 SVGIG, per germline (reference sequence). Written as DNA, the CDR3 is TGTGCCTGGAGTGCTCCCCCTGGAAACACCATATATTTT. It encodes CAWSAPPGNTIYF.

The rearrangement uses TRBV25-1 and TRBJ2-7; possibly TRBD2 for D (5 bases). Per the germline V gene, CDR1 is MGHDK and CDR2 is SYGVNS. Trimming pared 1 base from V and 7 bases from J, leaving 20 bases between. This CDR3 has 16 amino acids. The DNA of the CDR3 is TGTGCCAGCAGTGAATCCGAGGGTAGCCGGGGTAGGGAGCAGTACTTC. It is translated as CASSESEGSRGREQYF.

The chain recombines TRBV6-6 with TRBJ1-2; D might be TRBD1 (6 bases). V was clipped by 7 bases and J by 6 bases, with 15 bases between them. The CDR3 is made up of 13 amino acids. Germline V gene sequence: CDR1 MNHNY, CDR2 SVGAGI (reference sequence). CDR3 loop: CASNLQGLDGYTF. CDR3 in DNA: TGTGCCAGCAATCTACAGGGTTTGGATGGCTACACCTTC.

The V and J genes are TRBV5-1 and TRBJ1-3; D unclear. This CDR3 is built from 15 residues. Germline loops: CDR1 SGHRS, CDR2 YFSETQ. V lost 3 bases and J lost 0, with 10 bases in between. In nucleotides, the CDR3 is TGCGCCAGCAGCTCGTGGTCCGGCTCTGGAAACACCATATATTTT. Protein sequence: CASSSWSGSGNTIYF.

The CDR3 DNA sequence: TGTGCCAGCAGCTTTGCAGCGAACTATGGCTACACCTTC. This gives the protein CASSFAANYGYTF. The chain joins TRBV7-2 to TRBJ1-2; no clear D gene. The CDR3 length is 13 residues. CDR1 and CDR2 (germline): SGHTA, FQGNSA. The ends were cut back, 3 bases at V and 2 bases at J, with 7 bases in the middle.

This rearrangement joins TRBV19 to TRBJ1-1, with D possibly being TRBD1 (6 bases). The CDR3 sequence is 15 residues long. The V end lost 3 bases, the J end lost 1 base, and 12 bases lay between the germline ends. CDR1 LNHDA and CDR2 SQIVND come from the germline V gene (reference sequence). The CDR3 protein is CASSMRGAPNTEAFF. CDR3 nucleotides: TGTGCCAGTAGTATGCGGGGGGCGCCGAACACTGAAGCTTTCTTT.

J is TRBJ1-1 and V is TRBV6-5; 7 nucleotides line up with TRBD1. The germline CDR1 and CDR2 sequences are MNHEY and SVGAGI. V lost 8 bases, J lost 6 bases, and 12 bases stayed unmatched. This CDR3 has 14 amino acids. CDR3 DNA: TGTGCCAGCGGGTCAGGGGGATTGTTGGCTGAAGCTTTCTTT. Translated, it gives CASGSGGLLAEAFF.

The V and J genes are TRBV27 and TRBJ1-4; D is uncertain. This CDR3 has 14 amino acids. Germline loops: CDR1 MNHEY, CDR2 SMNVEV (reference sequence). Trimming removed 2 bases at V and 8 bases at J, with 12 bases between. CDR3 sequence reads: CASSLRRGGEKLFF. In DNA, the CDR3 is TGTGCCAGCAGTTTACGACGGGGAGGAGAAAAACTGTTTTTT. The full variable domain, its missing parts supplied by reference TRBV27 and TRBJ1-4, is EAQVTQNPRYLITVTGKKLTVTCSQNMNHEYMSWYRQDPGLGLRQIYYSMNVEVTDKGDVPEGYKVSRKEKRNFPLILESPSPNQTSLYFCASSLRRGGEKLFFGSGTQLSVL.

The chain combines TRBV6-5 with TRBJ1-1; TRBD1 agrees at 7 bases. Germline V lookup: CDR1 MNHEY, CDR2 SVGAGI. The CDR3 has 14 residues. With V trimmed by 6 bases and J by 1 base, 5 bases remained unmatched. The DNA for the CDR3 is TGTGCCAGCAGCGGACAGGCATCGAACACTGAAGCTTTCTTT. It is translated as CASSGQASNTEAFF.

The chain links TRBV7-9 to TRBJ1-1, with 10 bases fitting TRBD1. The CDR3 spans 15 residues. The V gene's germline CDR1 is SEHNR and CDR2 FQNEAQ (reference sequence). V dropped 3 bases and J dropped 7; count of bases not matched to a gene: 8. In nucleotides, the CDR3 is TGTGCCAGCAGCTTGGGACAGGGGATCATGGGTGAAGCTTTCTTT. This sequence encodes CASSLGQGIMGEAFF.

This clone was detected a few times. The identical CDR3 is also encoded by other nucleotide sequences in the sample. This chain joins TRBV5-1 and TRBJ2-2; tentatively, D is TRBD1 (6 bases). The germline V gene has CDR1 SGHRS and CDR2 YFSETQ. V lost 0 bases, J lost 3 bases, and 12 bases lay in between. The CDR3 totals 16 residues. The CDR3 DNA sequence: TGCGCCAGCAGCTTGGCCGGGACAAGGGACACCGGGGAGCTGTTTTTT. It specifies CASSLAGTRDTGELFF.

The chain employs TRBV7-8 and TRBJ2-3; 16 nucleotides match TRBD2. Trimming cost V 1 base and J 6 bases; bases outside gene matches: 10. Germline CDR1 reads SGHVS; CDR2 reads FQNEAQ. The CDR3 has 19 amino acids. The CDR3 loop is CASSLVAMGTSGGADTQYF. In DNA form, the CDR3 reads TGTGCCAGCAGCTTAGTAGCTATGGGGACTAGCGGGGGGGCCGATACGCAGTATTTT.

The chain is built from TRBV7-9 and TRBJ1-3; unclear D gene. The germline V and J ends were trimmed by 6 bases and 0 bases, with 15 bases remaining between them. CDR1 and CDR2 from the germline V gene are SEHNR and FQNEAQ (reference sequence). The CDR3 is 16 residues long. CDR3 nucleotide sequence: TGTGCCAGCAGATCGACGGAGGGTTCCTCTGGAAACACCATATATTTT. Its translation is CASRSTEGSSGNTIYF.